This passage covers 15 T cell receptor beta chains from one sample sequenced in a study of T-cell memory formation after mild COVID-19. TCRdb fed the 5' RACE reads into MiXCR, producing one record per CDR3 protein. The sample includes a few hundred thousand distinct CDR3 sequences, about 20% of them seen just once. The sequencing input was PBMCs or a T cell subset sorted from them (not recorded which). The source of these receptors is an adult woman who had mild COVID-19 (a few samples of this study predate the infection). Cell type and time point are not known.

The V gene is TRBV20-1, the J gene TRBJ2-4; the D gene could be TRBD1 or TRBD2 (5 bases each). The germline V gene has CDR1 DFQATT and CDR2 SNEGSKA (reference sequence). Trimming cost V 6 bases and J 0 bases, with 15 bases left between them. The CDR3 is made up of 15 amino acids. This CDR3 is CSAYEGLLAKNIQYF. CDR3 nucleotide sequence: TGCAGTGCGTATGAGGGGCTACTAGCCAAAAACATTCAGTACTTC.

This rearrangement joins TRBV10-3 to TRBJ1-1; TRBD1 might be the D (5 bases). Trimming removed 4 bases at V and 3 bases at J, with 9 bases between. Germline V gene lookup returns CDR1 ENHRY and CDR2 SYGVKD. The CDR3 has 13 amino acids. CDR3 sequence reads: CAISVRGDTEAFF. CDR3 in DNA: TGTGCCATCAGTGTTAGGGGAGACACTGAAGCTTTCTTT.

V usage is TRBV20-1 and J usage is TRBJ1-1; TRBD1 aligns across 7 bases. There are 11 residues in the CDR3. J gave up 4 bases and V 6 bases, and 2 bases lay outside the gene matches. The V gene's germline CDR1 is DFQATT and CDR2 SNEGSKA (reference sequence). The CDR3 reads CSARGVTEAFF. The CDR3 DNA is TGCAGTGCCAGGGGGGTCACTGAAGCTTTCTTT.

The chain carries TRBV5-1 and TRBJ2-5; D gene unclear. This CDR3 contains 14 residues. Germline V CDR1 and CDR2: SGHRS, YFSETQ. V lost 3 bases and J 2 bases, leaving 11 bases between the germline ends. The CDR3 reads CASSWNDWQETQYF. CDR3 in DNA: TGCGCCAGCAGCTGGAACGACTGGCAAGAGACCCAGTACTTC.

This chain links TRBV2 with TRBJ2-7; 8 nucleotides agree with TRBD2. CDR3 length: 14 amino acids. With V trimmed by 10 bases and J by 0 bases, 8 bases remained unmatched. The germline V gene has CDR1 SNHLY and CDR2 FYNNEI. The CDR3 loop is CATSGGPLSYEQYF. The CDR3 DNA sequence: TGTGCCACCTCGGGGGGGCCCCTCTCCTACGAGCAGTACTTC.

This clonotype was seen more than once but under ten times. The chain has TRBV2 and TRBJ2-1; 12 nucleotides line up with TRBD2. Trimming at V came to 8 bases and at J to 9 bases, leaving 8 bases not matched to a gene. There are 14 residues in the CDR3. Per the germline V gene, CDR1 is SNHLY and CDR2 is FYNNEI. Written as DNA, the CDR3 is TGTGCCAGCGGGAGACTAGCGGGAGAACTTGAGCAGTTCTTC. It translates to CASGRLAGELEQFF.

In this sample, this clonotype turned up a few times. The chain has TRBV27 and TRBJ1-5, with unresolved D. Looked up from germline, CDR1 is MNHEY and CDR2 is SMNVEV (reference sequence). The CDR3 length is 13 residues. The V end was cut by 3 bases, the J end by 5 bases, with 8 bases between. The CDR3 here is CASSFGSYQPQHF. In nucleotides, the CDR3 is TGTGCCAGCAGTTTTGGGTCTTATCAGCCCCAGCATTTT.

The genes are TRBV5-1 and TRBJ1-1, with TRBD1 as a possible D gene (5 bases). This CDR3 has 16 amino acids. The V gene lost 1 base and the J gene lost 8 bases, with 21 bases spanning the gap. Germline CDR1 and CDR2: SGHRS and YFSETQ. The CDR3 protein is CASSLQGGSEWAEAFF. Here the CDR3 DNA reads TGCGCCAGCAGCTTGCAGGGCGGTTCAGAATGGGCAGAAGCTTTCTTT.

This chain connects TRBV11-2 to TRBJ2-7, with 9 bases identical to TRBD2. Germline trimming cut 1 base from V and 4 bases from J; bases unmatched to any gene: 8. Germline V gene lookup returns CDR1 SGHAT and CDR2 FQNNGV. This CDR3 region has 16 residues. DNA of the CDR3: TGTGCCAGCAGCTTAGTGCCGACTAGCGGTCGGTACGAGCAGTACTTC. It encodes CASSLVPTSGRYEQYF.

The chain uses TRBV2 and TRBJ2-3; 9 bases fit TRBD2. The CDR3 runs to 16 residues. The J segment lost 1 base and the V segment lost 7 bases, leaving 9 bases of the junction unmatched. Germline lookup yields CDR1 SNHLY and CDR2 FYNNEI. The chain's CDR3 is CASTSGASGGTDTQYF. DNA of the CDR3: TGTGCCAGCACTTCGGGGGCTAGCGGGGGCACAGATACGCAGTATTTT. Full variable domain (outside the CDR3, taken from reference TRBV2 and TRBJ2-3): EPEVTQTPSHQVTQMGQEVILRCVPISNHLYFYWYRQILGQKVEFLVSFYNNEISEKSEIFDDQFSVERPDGSNFTLKIRSTKLEDSAMYFCASTSGASGGTDTQYFGPGTRLTVL.

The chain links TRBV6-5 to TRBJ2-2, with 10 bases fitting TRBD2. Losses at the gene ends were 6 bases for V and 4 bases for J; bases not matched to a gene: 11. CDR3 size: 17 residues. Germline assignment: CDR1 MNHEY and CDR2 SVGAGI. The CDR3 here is CASSHYLAGESTGELFF. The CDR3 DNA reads TGTGCCAGCAGCCATTACCTAGCGGGAGAGTCCACCGGGGAGCTGTTTTTT.

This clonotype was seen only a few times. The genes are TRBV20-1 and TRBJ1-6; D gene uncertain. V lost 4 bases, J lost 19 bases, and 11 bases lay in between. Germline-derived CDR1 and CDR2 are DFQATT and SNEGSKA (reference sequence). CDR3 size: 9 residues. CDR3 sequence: CSATPGSHF. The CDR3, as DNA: TGCAGTGCTACCCCAGGCTCGCACTTT.

CDR3 amino acids: CSAPPAVNTEAFF. For the CDR3, the DNA is TGCAGTGCTCCGCCCGCCGTGAACACTGAAGCTTTCTTT. The chain is built from TRBV20-1 and TRBJ1-1, with D uncertain. The V and J ends lost 5 bases and 0 bases respectively, with 10 bases between them. The CDR3 runs 13 residues. Germline CDR1 and CDR2: DFQATT and SNEGSKA (reference sequence).

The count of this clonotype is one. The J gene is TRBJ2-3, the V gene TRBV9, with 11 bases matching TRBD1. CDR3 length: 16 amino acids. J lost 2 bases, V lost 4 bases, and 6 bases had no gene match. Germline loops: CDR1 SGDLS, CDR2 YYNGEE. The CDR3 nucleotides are TGTGCCAGCAGCTCCCCGGGACAGGGGGACACAGATACGCAGTATTTT. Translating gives CASSSPGQGDTDTQYF.

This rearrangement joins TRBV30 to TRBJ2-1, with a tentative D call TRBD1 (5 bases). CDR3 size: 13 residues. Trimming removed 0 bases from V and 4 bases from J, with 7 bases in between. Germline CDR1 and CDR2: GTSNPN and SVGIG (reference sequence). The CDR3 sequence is CAWSVYRYNEQFF. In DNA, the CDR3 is TGTGCCTGGAGTGTATACAGGTACAATGAGCAGTTCTTC. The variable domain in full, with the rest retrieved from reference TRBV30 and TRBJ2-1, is SQTIHQWPATLVQPVGSPLSLECTVEGTSNPNLYWYRQAAGRGLQLLFYSVGIGQISSEVPQNLSASRPQDRQFILSSKKLLLSDSGFYLCAWSVYRYNEQFFGPGTRLTVL.